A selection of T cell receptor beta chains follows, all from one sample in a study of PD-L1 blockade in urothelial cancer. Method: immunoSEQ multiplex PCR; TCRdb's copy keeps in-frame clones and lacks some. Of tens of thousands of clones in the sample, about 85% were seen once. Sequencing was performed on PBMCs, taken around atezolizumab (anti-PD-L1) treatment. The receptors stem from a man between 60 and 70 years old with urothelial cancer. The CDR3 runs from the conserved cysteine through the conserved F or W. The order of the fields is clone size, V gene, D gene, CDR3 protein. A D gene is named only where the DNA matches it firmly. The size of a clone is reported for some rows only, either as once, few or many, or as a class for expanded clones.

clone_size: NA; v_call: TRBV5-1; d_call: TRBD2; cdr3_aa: CASSEGLAGAGNIQYF
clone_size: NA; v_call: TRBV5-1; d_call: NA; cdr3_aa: CASSLSPGNTEAFF
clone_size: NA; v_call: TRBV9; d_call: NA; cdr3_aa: CASSVGGTGNTIYF
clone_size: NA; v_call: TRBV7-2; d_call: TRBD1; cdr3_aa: CASSFRPTAGGYNEQFF
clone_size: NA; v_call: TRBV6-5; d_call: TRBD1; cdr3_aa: CASSRGQEGSQPQHF
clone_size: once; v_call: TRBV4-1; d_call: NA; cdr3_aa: CASSQGGFGETQYF
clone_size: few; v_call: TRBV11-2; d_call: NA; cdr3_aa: CASSSGNSPLHF
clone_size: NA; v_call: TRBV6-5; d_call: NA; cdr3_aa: CASVKGGNTEAFF
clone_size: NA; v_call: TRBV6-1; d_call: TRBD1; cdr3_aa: CASSVGQGAREQPQHF
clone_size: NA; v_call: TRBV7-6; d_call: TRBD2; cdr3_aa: CASSQRLRGGIYLSDTQYF
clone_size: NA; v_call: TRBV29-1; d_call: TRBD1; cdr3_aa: CSGTGTVNTEAFF
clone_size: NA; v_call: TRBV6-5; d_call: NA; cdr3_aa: CASSYGGLGGTEAFF
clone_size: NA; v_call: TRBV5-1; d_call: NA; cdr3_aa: CASSLEVAPYEQYF
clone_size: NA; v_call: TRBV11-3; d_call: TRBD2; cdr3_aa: CASSLNTAGRGYETQYF
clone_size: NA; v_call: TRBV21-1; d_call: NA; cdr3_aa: CASSKIPTSDTGELFF
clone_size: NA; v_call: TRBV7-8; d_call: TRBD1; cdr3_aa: CASSRRRGRDTEAFF
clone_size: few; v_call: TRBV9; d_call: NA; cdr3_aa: CASSAPMSGGGYTF
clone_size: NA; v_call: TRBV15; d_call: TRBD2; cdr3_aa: CATSRAGGSYEQYF
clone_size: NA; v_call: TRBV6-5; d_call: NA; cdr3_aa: CASSPTEYNEQFF
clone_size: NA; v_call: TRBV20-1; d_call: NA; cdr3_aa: CSALRAYEQYF
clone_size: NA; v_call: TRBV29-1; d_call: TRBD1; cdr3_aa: CSVDRGQRYNEQFF
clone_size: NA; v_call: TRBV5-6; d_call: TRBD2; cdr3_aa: CASSKGPSGEYTQYF